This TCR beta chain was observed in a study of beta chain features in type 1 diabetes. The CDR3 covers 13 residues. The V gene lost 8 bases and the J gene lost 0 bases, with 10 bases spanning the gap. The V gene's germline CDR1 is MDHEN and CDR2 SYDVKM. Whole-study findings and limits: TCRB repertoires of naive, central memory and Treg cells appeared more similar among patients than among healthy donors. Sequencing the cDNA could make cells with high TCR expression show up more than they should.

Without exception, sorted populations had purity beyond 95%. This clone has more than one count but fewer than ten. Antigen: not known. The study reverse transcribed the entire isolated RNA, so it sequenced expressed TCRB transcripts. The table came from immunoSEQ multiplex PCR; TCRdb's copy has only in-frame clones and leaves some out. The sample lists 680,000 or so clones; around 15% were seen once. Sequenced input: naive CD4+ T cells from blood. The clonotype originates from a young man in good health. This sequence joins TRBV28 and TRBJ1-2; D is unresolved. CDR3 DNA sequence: TGTGCCAGCGAGCGTAGGACTAACTATGGCTACACCTTC. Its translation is CASERRTNYGYTF.